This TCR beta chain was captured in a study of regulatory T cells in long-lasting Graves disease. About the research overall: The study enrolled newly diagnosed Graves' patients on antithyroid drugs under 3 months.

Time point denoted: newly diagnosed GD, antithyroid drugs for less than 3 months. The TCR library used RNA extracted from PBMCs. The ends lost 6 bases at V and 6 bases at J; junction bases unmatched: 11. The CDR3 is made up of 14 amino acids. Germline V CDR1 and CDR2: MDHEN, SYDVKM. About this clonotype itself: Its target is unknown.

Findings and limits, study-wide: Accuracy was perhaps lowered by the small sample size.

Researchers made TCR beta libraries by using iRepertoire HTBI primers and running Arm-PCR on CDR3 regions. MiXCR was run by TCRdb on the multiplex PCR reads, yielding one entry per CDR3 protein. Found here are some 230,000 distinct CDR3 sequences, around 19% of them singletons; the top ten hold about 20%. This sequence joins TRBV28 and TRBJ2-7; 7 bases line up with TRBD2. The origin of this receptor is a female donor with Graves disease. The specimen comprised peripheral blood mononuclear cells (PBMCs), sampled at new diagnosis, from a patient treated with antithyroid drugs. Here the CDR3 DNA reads TGTGCCAGCAGGGAAGTGCGGGGGACTTCCGAGCAGTACTTC. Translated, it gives CASREVRGTSEQYF. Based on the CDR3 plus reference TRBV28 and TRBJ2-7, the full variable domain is DVKVTQSSRYLVKRTGEKVFLECVQDMDHENMFWYRQDPGLGLRLIYFSYDVKMKEKGDIPEGYSVSREKKERFSLILESASTNQTSMYLCASREVRGTSEQYFGPGTRLTVT.